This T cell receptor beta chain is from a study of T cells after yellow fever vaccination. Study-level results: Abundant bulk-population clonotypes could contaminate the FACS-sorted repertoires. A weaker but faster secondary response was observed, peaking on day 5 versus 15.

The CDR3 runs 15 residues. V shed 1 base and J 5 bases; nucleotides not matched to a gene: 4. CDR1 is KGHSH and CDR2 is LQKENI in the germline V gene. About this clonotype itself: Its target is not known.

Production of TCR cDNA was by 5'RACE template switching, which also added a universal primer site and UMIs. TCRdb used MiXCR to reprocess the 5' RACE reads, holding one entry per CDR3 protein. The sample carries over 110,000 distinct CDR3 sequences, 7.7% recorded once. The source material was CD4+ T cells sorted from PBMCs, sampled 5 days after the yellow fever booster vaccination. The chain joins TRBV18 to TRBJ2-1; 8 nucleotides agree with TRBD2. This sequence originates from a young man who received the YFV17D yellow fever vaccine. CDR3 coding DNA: TGTGCCAGCTCACCACGTAGCGGGACTCACAATGAGCAGTTCTTC. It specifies CASSPRSGTHNEQFF.